The 24 T cell receptor beta chains below come from one sample, sequenced in a study of CD8 T cells in Susac syndrome (dated by TCRdb to the late 2010s). The receptor library was made with the immunoSEQ multiplex PCR assay. RNA was extracted with the RNeasy kit and roughly 0.45 to 1 ug was reverse transcribed using random hexamers. TCRdb ran its own pipeline on the public reads, namely fastp trimming at Q25 and MiXCR clone calling, and kept in-frame beta chains. Entries that share a CDR3 protein sequence are merged under the most common genes and DNA. For this sample there are about 150,000 distinct CDR3 sequences; 85% to 95% appear just once. The ten largest clones add up to 0.15% to 0.2% of the sample. The sequencing sample was made of CD8+ T cells from PBMCs. The receptors come from a human donor with Susac syndrome.

This sequence joins TRBV7-9 and TRBJ1-2; 7 bases align to TRBD1. CDR1 and CDR2 (germline): SEHNR, FQNEAQ (reference sequence). The junction had 7 bases not matched to a gene; V was cut back by 4 bases and J by 2 bases. CDR3 length: 15 residues. The CDR3 reads CASSSGTDYNYGYTF. CDR3 sequence (DNA): TGTGCCAGCAGCTCCGGGACAGATTACAACTATGGCTACACCTTC. The complete variable domain, with remaining parts taken from reference TRBV7-9 and TRBJ1-2, reads DTGVSQNPRHKITKRGQNVTFRCDPISEHNRLYWYRQTLGQGPEFLTYFQNEAQLEKSRLLSDRFSAERPKGSFSTLEIQRTEQGDSAMYLCASSSGTDYNYGYTFGSGTRLTVV.

The chain employs TRBV28 and TRBJ1-1, with a weak D call TRBD1 (5 bases). V lost 8 bases and J 1 base, leaving 11 bases between the germline ends. This CDR3 contains 13 residues. Germline CDR1 and CDR2: MDHEN and SYDVKM. CDR3 sequence: CASSTVGNTEAFF. For the CDR3, the DNA is TGTGCCAGCTCGACAGTAGGGAACACTGAAGCTTTCTTT.

This chain links TRBV7-6 with TRBJ1-1, with D unresolved. CDR1 and CDR2 (germline): SGHVS, FNYEAQ. The V end lost 1 base, the J end lost 0 bases, and 15 bases lay between the germline ends. This CDR3 comprises 17 residues. CDR3 region: CASSLGAGFEVNTEAFF. The CDR3 nucleotides read TGTGCCAGCAGCTTAGGGGCGGGGTTCGAGGTGAACACTGAAGCTTTCTTT. Drawing the rest from reference TRBV7-6 and TRBJ1-1, the complete variable domain is GAGVSQSPRYKVTKRGQDVALRCDPISGHVSLYWYRQALGQGPEFLTYFNYEAQQDKSGLPNDRFSAERPEGSISTLTIQRTEQRDSAMYRCASSLGAGFEVNTEAFFGQGTRLTVV.

The J gene is TRBJ1-1, the V gene TRBV9; no clear D gene. V was cut by 6 bases and J by 7 bases, with 19 bases left in between. This CDR3 spans 14 amino acids. Germline V gene sequence: CDR1 SGDLS, CDR2 YYNGEE. CDR3 residues: CASTPPTTPREAFF. The CDR3 nucleotides read TGTGCCAGCACCCCCCCGACCACTCCCCGTGAAGCTTTCTTT.

V gene TRBV9 combines with J gene TRBJ1-4; TRBD1 aligns across 8 bases. The V and J ends lost 3 bases and 8 bases, in that order; junction bases with no gene match: 3. There are 13 residues in the CDR3. Germline V CDR1 and CDR2: SGDLS, YYNGEE. For the CDR3, the DNA is TGTGCCAGCAGCGGGACAGGGTTCGAAAAACTGTTTTTT. It translates to CASSGTGFEKLFF.

The chain combines TRBV3-1 with TRBJ1-1; D is unclear. The ends were cut back, 0 bases at V and 1 base at J, with 9 bases in the middle. In germline, CDR1 is LGHDT, CDR2 YNNKEL (reference sequence). CDR3 length: 15 residues. The CDR3 DNA sequence: TGTGCCAGCAGCCAAGATAGCACAACGAACACTGAAGCTTTCTTT. Residues: CASSQDSTTNTEAFF.

The chain uses TRBV18 and TRBJ2-7, with D perhaps being TRBD1 or TRBD2 (5 bases each). The CDR3 contains 14 residues. Germline V gene lookup returns CDR1 KGHSH and CDR2 LQKENI. V was trimmed by 6 bases and J by 5 bases, leaving 17 bases between them. Here the CDR3 reads CASSRARAGNEQYF. CDR3 coding DNA: TGTGCCAGCTCTAGGGCCAGGGCGGGCAACGAGCAGTACTTC.

V gene TRBV12-3 or TRBV12-4 combines with J gene TRBJ2-2, with 7 positions matching TRBD2. After removal of 6 bases from V and 5 bases from J, the junction contained 3 bases not matched to a gene. There are 13 residues in the CDR3. CDR3 protein: CASRLSGTGELFF. The CDR3 DNA reads TGTGCCAGCAGACTTAGCGGGACCGGGGAGCTGTTTTTT.

The chain has TRBV29-1 and TRBJ1-2, with 7 bases aligning to TRBD1. The V gene end was trimmed by 3 bases and the J gene end by 4 bases; junction bases not matched to a gene: 17. The CDR3 sequence is 17 residues long. CDR1 and CDR2 (germline): SQVTM, ANQGSEA. The CDR3 DNA follows: TGCAGCGTTGAGGCCGGGACAGAATTTGGAGTCTCCTATGGCTACACCTTC. This encodes CSVEAGTEFGVSYGYTF.

V is TRBV29-1 and J is TRBJ2-3; D call uncertain. This CDR3 spans 15 amino acids. Germline CDR1 is SQVTM and CDR2 is ANQGSEA. Deletions cut 6 bases from V and 2 bases from J, with 18 bases between. CDR3 sequence reads: CSVATTGGYTDTQYF. CDR3 sequence (DNA): TGCAGCGTCGCCACCACTGGCGGCTACACAGATACGCAGTATTTT.

This clonotype was detected only once. V gene TRBV4-1 combines with J gene TRBJ2-3, with 11 positions matching TRBD2. There are 17 residues in the CDR3. The junction had 11 bases not matched to a gene; V was cut back by 3 bases and J by 6 bases. Germline V gene sequence: CDR1 MGHRA, CDR2 YSYEKL. As DNA, the CDR3 is TGCGCCAGCAGCCAGCTCATAGCGGGAGGGCCAGGGGATACGCAGTATTTT. Protein product: CASSQLIAGGPGDTQYF.

This chain uses TRBV13 with TRBJ2-7, with D uncertain. CDR1 PRHDT and CDR2 FYEKMQ come from the germline V gene (reference sequence). The CDR3 covers 13 residues. V lost 3 bases to trimming and J lost 3 bases, with 9 bases between them. The DNA of the CDR3 is TGTGCCAGCAGCTTCGTATCTCTCTACGAGCAGTACTTC. Its translation is CASSFVSLYEQYF. The variable domain in full, completed from reference TRBV13 and TRBJ2-7, reads AAGVIQSPRHLIKEKRETATLKCYPIPRHDTVYWYQQGPGQDPQFLISFYEKMQSDKGSIPDRFSAQQFSDYHSELNMSSLELGDSALYFCASSFVSLYEQYFGPGTRLTVT.

J is TRBJ1-5 and V is TRBV5-6; D unresolved. V lost 0 bases and J 0 bases, leaving 10 bases between the germline ends. Germline V gene lookup returns CDR1 SGHDT and CDR2 YYEEEE. The CDR3 runs 16 residues. For the CDR3, the DNA is TGTGCCAGCAGCTTGGGGCCGGCACGTAGCAATCAGCCCCAGCATTTT. It codes for CASSLGPARSNQPQHF. The full variable domain, with the rest looked up from reference TRBV5-6 and TRBJ1-5, is DAGVTQSPTHLIKTRGQQVTLRCSPKSGHDTVSWYQQALGQGPQFIFQYYEEEERQRGNFPDRFSGHQFPNYSSELNVNALLLGDSALYLCASSLGPARSNQPQHFGDGTRLSIL.

The chain recombines TRBV9 with TRBJ2-2; D unclear. Trimming removed 4 bases at V and 4 bases at J, with 2 bases between. Germline CDR1 reads SGDLS; CDR2 reads YYNGEE. The CDR3 extends over 11 amino acids. The CDR3 DNA follows: TGTGCCAGCAGCCCCACCGGGGAGCTGTTTTTT. Translated: CASSPTGELFF. The whole variable domain, filled in from reference TRBV9 and TRBJ2-2, reads DSGVTQTPKHLITATGQRVTLRCSPRSGDLSVYWYQQSLDQGLQFLIQYYNGEERAKGNILERFSAQQFPDLHSELNLSSLELGDSALYFCASSPTGELFFGEGSRLTVL.

The rearrangement uses TRBV9 and TRBJ2-3; TRBD2 might be the D (5 bases). The V and J ends lost 4 bases and 3 bases respectively, with 15 bases between them. Germline V gene sequence: CDR1 SGDLS, CDR2 YYNGEE. The CDR3 totals 15 residues. The CDR3 region is CASSTGGGGTDTQYF. The CDR3 DNA reads as TGTGCCAGCAGCACCGGAGGCGGAGGAACAGATACGCAGTATTTT.

The chain links TRBV5-1 to TRBJ2-2, with a possible D match to TRBD2 (5 bases). CDR1 SGHRS and CDR2 YFSETQ come from the germline V gene. The CDR3 is 16 residues long. V shed 4 bases and J shed 0 bases, with 13 bases lying between them. The CDR3 here is CASSPRAGSNTGELFF. Here the CDR3 DNA reads TGCGCCAGCAGCCCGAGGGCGGGCTCGAACACCGGGGAGCTGTTTTTT.

This sequence joins TRBV7-8 and TRBJ2-1; 8 bases line up with TRBD2. CDR3 length: 16 amino acids. Germline V gene sequence: CDR1 SGHVS, CDR2 FQNEAQ. Unmatched junction bases numbered 8, after V lost 0 bases and J lost 7 bases. The CDR3: CASSLAAGGAFNEQFF. The CDR3 bases are TGTGCCAGCAGCTTAGCTGCGGGAGGCGCCTTTAATGAGCAGTTCTTC.

V and J are TRBV4-1 and TRBJ2-1; TRBD2 agrees at 7 bases. J lost 9 bases, V lost 6 bases, and 38 bases had no gene match. This CDR3 contains 23 residues. CDR1 is MGHRA and CDR2 is YSYEKL in the germline V gene. CDR3 sequence: CASRDSRPGLIAGVIGRRVEQFF. CDR3 sequence (DNA): TGCGCCAGCAGGGATTCGCGCCCTGGGCTCATTGCCGGGGTCATCGGGAGGAGAGTTGAGCAGTTCTTC.

V usage is TRBV5-4 and J usage is TRBJ2-2; D is perhaps TRBD1 or TRBD2 (5 bases each). Trimming removed 0 bases from V and 6 bases from J, with 18 bases in between. Germline V gene sequence: CDR1 SGHNT, CDR2 YYREEE (reference sequence). The CDR3 spans 17 residues. The chain's CDR3 is CASSLAAGSGRAGELFF. The CDR3, as DNA: TGTGCCAGCAGCTTGGCTGCAGGGTCCGGGCGGGCCGGGGAGCTGTTTTTT. The full variable domain, rest sourced from reference TRBV5-4 and TRBJ2-2, is ETGVTQSPTHLIKTRGQQVTLRCSSQSGHNTVSWYQQALGQGPQFIFQYYREEENGRGNFPPRFSGLQFPNYSSELNVNALELDDSALYLCASSLAAGSGRAGELFFGEGSRLTVL.

The rearrangement links TRBV4-1 to TRBJ2-1; D is undetermined. Trimming cost V 0 bases and J 12 bases, with 9 bases left between them. CDR1 and CDR2 from the germline V gene are MGHRA and YSYEKL. The CDR3 length is 12 residues. In DNA, the CDR3 is TGCGCCAGCAGCCAAGAGGGTCCACCGCAGTTCTTC. This gives the protein CASSQEGPPQFF.

This chain's CDR3 is CSASGQGAKKLFF. Here the CDR3 DNA reads TGCAGCGCCTCCGGACAGGGTGCTAAAAAACTGTTTTTT. The genes are TRBV29-1 and TRBJ1-4; 8 bases match TRBD1. Trimming took 7 bases from V and 9 from J; bases not matched to a gene: 10. Germline V gene lookup returns CDR1 SQVTM and CDR2 ANQGSEA. CDR3 length: 13 residues.

This clonotype was seen once. The chain is built from TRBV7-9 and TRBJ2-5; no clear D. The CDR3 is 14 residues long. The V and J ends lost 5 bases and 2 bases respectively, with 12 bases between them. Looked up from germline, CDR1 is SEHNR and CDR2 is FQNEAQ (reference sequence). CDR3 coding DNA: TGTGCCAGCAGCCAGGAAAATCCACAAGAGACCCAGTACTTC. Translation gives CASSQENPQETQYF.

The chain uses TRBV7-9 and TRBJ2-1; D unclear. The CDR3 runs 13 residues. CDR1 and CDR2 from the germline V gene are SEHNR and FQNEAQ (reference sequence). V gave up 8 bases and J gave up 1 base, with 9 bases separating them. DNA for the CDR3: TGTGCCAGCGTGCTAGGGTCCTACAATGAGCAGTTCTTC. This translates into CASVLGSYNEQFF.

This clonotype was recorded only once. The V and J genes are TRBV28 and TRBJ1-1; a weak D match, TRBD1 (6 bases). Trimming removed 6 bases from V and 2 bases from J, with 13 bases in between. This CDR3 has 14 residues. Germline V gene sequence: CDR1 MDHEN, CDR2 SYDVKM. Written as DNA, the CDR3 is TGTGCCAGCAGGACTTCCGGGACAAACACTGAAGCTTTCTTT. Translation: CASRTSGTNTEAFF. Full variable domain (outside the CDR3, taken from reference TRBV28 and TRBJ1-1): DVKVTQSSRYLVKRTGEKVFLECVQDMDHENMFWYRQDPGLGLRLIYFSYDVKMKEKGDIPEGYSVSREKKERFSLILESASTNQTSMYLCASRTSGTNTEAFFGQGTRLTVV.